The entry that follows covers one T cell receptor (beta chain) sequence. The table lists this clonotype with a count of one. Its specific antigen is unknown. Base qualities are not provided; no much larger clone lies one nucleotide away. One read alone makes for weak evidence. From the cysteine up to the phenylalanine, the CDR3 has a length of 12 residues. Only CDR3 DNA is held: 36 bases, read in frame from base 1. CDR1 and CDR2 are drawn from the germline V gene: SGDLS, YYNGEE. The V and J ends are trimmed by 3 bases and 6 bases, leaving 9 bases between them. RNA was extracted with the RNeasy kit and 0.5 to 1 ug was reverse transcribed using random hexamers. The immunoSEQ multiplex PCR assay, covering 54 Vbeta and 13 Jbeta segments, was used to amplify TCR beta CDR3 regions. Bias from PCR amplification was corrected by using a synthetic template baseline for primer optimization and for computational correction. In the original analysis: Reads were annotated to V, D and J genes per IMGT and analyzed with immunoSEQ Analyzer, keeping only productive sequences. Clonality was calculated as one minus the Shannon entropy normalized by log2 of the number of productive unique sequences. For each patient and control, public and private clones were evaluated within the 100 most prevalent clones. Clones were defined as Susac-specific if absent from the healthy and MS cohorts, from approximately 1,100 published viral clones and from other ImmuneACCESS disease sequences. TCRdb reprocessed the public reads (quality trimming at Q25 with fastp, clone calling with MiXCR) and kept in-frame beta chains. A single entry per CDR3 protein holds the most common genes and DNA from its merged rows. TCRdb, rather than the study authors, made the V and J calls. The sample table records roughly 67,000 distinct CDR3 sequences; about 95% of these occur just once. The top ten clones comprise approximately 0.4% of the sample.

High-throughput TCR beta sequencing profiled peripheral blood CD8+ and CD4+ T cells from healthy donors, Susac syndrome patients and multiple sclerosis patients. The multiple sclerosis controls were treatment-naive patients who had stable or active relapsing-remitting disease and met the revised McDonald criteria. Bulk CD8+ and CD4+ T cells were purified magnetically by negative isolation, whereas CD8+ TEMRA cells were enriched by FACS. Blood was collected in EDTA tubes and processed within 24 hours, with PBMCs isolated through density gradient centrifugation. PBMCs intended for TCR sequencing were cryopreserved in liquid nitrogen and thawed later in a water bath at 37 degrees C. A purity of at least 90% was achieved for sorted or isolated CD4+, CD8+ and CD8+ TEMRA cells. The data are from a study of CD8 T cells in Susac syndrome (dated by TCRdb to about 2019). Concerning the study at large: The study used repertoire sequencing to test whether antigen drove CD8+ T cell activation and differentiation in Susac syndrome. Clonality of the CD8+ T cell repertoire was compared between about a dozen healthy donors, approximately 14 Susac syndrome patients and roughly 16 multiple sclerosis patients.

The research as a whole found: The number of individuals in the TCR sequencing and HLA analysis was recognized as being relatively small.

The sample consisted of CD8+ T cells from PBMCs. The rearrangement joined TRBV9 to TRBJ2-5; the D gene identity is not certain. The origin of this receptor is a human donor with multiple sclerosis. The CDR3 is CASSADLKTQYF. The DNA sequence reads TGTGCCAGCAGCGCGGACCTTAAGACCCAGTACTTC.